The entry that follows covers one TCR beta chain sequence. The antigen is undetermined. This entry belongs to a study of shared clonotypes between healthy human individuals. Study-wide context: Each donor had three CD4 naive, three CD4 memory, two CD8 naive and one CD8 memory plate.

Using immunoSEQ multiplex PCR, the repertoire was profiled, and TCRdb retains in-frame clones only, with some absent. The data contain millions of clones, around 94% of them seen just once; the ten biggest clones take up roughly 0.14%. The V end was cut by 1 base, the J end by 5 bases, with 12 bases between. The V gene's germline CDR1 is LNHDA and CDR2 SQIVND (reference sequence). The CDR3 has 14 residues. General study results and limits: Unshared clonotypes carried lower generation probabilities than those common to all four donors.

The specimen was naive CD4+ T cells sorted from blood. Subset described: CD45RA+ positively selected. The V call is TRBV19, the J call TRBJ2-7; either TRBD1 or TRBD2 may fit D (5 bases each). The origin of this receptor is a man aged 18 to 29 in good health. The CDR3 reads CASSIGRGIHEQYF. Here the CDR3 DNA reads TGTGCCAGTAGTATAGGTCGGGGCATCCACGAGCAGTACTTC.